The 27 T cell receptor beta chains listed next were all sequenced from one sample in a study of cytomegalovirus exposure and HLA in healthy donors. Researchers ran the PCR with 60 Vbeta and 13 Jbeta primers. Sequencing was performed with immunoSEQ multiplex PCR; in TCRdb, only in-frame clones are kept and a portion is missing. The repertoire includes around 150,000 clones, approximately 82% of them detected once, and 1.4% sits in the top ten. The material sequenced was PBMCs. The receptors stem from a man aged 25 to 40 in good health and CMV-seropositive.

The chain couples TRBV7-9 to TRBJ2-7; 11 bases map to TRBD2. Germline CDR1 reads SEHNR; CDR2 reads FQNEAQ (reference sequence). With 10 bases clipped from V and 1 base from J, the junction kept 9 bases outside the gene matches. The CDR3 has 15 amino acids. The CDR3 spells CATPPTSGDSYEQYF. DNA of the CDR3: TGTGCCACTCCCCCGACTAGCGGGGATTCCTACGAGCAGTACTTC. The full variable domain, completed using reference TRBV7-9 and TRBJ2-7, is DTGVSQNPRHKITKRGQNVTFRCDPISEHNRLYWYRQTLGQGPEFLTYFQNEAQLEKSRLLSDRFSAERPKGSFSTLEIQRTEQGDSAMYLCATPPTSGDSYEQYFGPGTRLTVT.

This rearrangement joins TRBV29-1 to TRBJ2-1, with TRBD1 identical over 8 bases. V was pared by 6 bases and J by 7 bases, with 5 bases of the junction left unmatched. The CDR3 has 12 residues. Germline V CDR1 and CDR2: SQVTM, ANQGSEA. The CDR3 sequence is CSVGRTGNEQFF. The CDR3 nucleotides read TGCAGCGTAGGAAGGACAGGGAATGAGCAGTTCTTC.

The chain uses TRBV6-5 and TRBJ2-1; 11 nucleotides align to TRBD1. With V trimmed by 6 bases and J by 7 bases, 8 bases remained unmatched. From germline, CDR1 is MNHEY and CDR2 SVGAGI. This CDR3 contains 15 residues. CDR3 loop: CASRLDRGLGNEQFF. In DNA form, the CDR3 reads TGTGCCAGCAGGTTGGACAGGGGGCTAGGTAATGAGCAGTTCTTC.

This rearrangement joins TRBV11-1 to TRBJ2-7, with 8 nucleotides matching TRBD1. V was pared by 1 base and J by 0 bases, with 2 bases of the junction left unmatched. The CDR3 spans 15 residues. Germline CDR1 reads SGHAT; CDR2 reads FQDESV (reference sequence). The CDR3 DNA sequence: TGTGCCAGCAGCTTAGAGGGACAGGACTCCTACGAGCAGTACTTC. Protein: CASSLEGQDSYEQYF.

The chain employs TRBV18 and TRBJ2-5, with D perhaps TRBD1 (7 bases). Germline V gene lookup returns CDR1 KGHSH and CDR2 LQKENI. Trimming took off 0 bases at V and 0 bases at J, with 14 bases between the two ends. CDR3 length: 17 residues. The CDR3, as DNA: TGTGCCAGCTCACCACCACGCGGGACAGCAAACCAAGAGACCCAGTACTTC. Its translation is CASSPPRGTANQETQYF.

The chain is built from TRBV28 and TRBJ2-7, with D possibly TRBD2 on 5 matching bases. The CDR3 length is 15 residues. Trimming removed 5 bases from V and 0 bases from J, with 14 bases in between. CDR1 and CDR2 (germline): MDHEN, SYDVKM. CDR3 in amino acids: CASSPDSFNSYEQYF. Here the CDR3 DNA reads TGTGCCAGCAGTCCGGACTCCTTCAACTCCTACGAGCAGTACTTC.

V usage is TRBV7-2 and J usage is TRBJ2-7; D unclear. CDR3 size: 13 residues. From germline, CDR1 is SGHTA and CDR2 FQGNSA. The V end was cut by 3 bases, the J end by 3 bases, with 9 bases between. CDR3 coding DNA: TGTGCCAGCAGCTTGGCCCTCCTCTACGAGCAGTACTTC. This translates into CASSLALLYEQYF.

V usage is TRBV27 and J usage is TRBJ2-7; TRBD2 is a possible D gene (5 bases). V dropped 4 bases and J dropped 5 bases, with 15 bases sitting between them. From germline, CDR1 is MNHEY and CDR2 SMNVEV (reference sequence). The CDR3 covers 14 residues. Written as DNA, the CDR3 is TGTGCCAGCAGTTCATGGGAGAGGGCCAACGAGCAGTACTTC. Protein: CASSSWERANEQYF.

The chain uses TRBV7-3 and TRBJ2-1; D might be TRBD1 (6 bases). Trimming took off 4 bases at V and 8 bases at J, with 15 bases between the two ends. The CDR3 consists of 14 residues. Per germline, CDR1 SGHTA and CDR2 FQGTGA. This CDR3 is CASSSQGRVDEQFF. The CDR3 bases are TGTGCCAGCAGCTCCCAGGGGCGAGTCGATGAGCAGTTCTTC.

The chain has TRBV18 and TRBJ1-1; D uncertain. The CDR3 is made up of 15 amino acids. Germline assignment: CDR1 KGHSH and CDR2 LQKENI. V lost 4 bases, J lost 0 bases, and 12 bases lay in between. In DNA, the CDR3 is TGTGCCAGCTCACTTGAGGGCAACTTGAACACTGAAGCTTTCTTT. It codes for CASSLEGNLNTEAFF.

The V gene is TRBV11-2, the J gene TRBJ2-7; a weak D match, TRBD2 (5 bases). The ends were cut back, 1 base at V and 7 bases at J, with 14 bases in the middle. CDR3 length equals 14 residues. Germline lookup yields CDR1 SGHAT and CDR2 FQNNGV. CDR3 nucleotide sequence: TGTGCCAGCAGCTTAGGCGGACGGACTCGTGAGCAGTACTTC. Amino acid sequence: CASSLGGRTREQYF.

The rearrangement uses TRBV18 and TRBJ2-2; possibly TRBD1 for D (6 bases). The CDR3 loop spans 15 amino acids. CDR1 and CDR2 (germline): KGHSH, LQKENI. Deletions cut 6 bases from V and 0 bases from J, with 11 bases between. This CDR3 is CASSPGQTNTGELFF. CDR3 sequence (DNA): TGTGCCAGCTCCCCGGGACAAACGAACACCGGGGAGCTGTTTTTT.

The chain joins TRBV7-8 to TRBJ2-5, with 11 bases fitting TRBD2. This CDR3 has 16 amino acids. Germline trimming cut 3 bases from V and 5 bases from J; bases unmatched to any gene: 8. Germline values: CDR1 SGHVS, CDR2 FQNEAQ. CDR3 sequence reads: CASSFLAGGPRETQYF. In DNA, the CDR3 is TGTGCCAGCAGCTTTTTAGCGGGAGGGCCTCGTGAGACCCAGTACTTC.

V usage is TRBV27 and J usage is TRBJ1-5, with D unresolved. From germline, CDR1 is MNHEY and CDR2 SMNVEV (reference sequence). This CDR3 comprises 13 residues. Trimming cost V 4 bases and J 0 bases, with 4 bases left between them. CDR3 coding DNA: TGTGCCAGCAGTTACAATAGCAATCAGCCCCAGCATTTT. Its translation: CASSYNSNQPQHF.

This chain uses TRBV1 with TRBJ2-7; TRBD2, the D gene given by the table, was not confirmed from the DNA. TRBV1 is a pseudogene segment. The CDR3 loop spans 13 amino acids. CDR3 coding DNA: TGCACCAGCAGCCAAGATCACCGACCGCGGGGGGACTTC. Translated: CTSSQDHRPRGDF.

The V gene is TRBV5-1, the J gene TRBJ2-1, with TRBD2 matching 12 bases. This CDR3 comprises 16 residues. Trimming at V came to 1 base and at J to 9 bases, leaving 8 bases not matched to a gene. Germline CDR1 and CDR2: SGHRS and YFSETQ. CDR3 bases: TGCGCCAGCAGCTTGTTCCGGTCTAGCGGGGGGGGTGAGCAGTTCTTC. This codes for CASSLFRSSGGGEQFF. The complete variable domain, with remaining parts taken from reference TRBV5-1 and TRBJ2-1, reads KAGVTQTPRYLIKTRGQQVTLSCSPISGHRSVSWYQQTPGQGLQFLFEYFSETQRNKGNFPGRFSGRQFSNSRSEMNVSTLELGDSALYLCASSLFRSSGGGEQFFGPGTRLTVL.

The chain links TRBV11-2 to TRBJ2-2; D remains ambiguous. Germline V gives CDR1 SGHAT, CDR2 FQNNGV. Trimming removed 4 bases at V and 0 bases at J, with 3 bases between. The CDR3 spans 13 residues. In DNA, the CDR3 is TGTGCCAGCAGCTATACGAACACCGGGGAGCTGTTTTTT. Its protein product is CASSYTNTGELFF.

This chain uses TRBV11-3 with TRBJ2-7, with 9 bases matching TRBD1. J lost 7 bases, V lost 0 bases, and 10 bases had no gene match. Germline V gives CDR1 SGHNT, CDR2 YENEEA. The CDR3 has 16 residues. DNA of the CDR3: TGTGCCAGCAGCTTAGAAGGGACAGGGTCCCCTCGGGAGCAGTACTTC. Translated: CASSLEGTGSPREQYF.

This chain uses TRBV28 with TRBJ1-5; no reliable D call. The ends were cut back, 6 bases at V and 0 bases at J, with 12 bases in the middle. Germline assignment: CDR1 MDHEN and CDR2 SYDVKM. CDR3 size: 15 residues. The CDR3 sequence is CASSSTDYSNQPQHF. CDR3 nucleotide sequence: TGTGCCAGCAGCTCTACAGATTATAGCAATCAGCCCCAGCATTTT.

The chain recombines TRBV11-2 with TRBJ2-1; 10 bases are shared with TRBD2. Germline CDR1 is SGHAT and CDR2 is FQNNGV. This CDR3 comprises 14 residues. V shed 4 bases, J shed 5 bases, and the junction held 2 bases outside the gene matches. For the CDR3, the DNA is TGTGCCAGCAGCTCCGGGACTAGCGACAATGAGCAGTTCTTC. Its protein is CASSSGTSDNEQFF.

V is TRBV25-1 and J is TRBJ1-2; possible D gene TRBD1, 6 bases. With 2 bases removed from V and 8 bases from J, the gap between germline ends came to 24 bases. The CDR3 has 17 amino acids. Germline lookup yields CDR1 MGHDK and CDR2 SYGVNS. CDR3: CASSEIAASDRSGGYTF. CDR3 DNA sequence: TGTGCCAGCAGTGAAATCGCCGCCTCGGACAGATCAGGGGGCTACACCTTC.

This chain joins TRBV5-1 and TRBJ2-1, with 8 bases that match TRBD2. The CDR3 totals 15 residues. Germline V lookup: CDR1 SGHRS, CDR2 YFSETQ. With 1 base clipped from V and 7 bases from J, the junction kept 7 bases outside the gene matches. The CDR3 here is CASSLTGGPENEQFF. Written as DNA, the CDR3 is TGCGCCAGCAGCTTGACGGGAGGGCCAGAGAATGAGCAGTTCTTC.

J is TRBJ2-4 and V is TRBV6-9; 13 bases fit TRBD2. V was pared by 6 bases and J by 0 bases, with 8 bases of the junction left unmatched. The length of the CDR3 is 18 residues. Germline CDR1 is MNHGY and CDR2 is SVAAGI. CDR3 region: CASSTGLAGSLAKNIQYF. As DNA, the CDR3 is TGTGCCAGCAGCACGGGACTAGCGGGGTCGCTAGCCAAAAACATTCAGTACTTC.

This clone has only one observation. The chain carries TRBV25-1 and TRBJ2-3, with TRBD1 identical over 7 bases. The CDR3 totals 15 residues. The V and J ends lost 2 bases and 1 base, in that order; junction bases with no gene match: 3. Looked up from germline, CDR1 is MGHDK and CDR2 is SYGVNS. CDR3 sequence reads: CASSEEGGGTDTQYF. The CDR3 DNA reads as TGTGCCAGCAGTGAAGAAGGGGGCGGCACAGATACGCAGTATTTT.

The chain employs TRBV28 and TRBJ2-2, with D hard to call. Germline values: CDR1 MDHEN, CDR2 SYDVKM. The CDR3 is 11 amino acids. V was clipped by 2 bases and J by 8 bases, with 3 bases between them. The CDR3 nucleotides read TGTGCCAGCAGTTTACCAGGGGAGCTGTTTTTT. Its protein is CASSLPGELFF.

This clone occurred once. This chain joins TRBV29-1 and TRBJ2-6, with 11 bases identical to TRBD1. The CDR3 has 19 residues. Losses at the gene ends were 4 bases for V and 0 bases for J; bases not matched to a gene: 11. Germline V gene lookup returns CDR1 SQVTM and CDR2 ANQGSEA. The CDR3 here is CSVVYRDRGTSSGANVLTF. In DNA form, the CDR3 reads TGCAGCGTTGTTTACCGGGACAGGGGGACCAGCTCTGGGGCCAACGTCCTGACTTTC.

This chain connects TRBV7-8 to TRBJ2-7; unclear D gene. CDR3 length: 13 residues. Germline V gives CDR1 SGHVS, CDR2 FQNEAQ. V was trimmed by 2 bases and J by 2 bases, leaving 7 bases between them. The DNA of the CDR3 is TGTGCCAGCAGCTTACGGGTTGCCTACGAGCAGTACTTC. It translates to CASSLRVAYEQYF.